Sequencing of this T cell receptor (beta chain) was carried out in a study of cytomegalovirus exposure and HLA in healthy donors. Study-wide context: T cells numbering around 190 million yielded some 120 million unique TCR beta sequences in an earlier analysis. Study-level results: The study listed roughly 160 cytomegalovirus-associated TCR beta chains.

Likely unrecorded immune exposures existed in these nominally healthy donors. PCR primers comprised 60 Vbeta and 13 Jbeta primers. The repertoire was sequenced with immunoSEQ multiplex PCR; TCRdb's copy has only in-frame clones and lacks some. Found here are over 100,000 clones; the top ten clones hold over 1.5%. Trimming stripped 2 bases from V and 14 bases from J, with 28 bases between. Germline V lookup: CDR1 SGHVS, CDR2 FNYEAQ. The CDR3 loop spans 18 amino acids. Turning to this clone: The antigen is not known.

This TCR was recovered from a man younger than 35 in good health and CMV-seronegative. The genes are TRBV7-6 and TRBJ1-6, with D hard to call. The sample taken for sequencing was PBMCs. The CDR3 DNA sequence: TGTGCCAGCAGCTTAAAGACCCGGGAGGGTAGGGTTAATTGGGCCCTCCACTTT. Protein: CASSLKTREGRVNWALHF.